This record concerns one T cell receptor beta chain sequence. Its antigen is as yet unknown. The data are from a study of cytomegalovirus exposure and HLA in healthy donors. Study outcomes and limitations: Later, TCR association rates were found to vary by HLA locus, highest for DRB1 and lowest for HLA-C. Common viral pathogens (according to a later analysis) appeared linked to several of the most significant clusters. Earlier findings revealed that most TCR beta V segments proved productive either about 90% or about 30% of the time.

This PCR relied on a set of 60 Vbeta primers and 13 Jbeta primers. Clones were read by immunoSEQ multiplex PCR, and TCRdb kept only the in-frame ones, dropping some. The sample contains 150,000 to 200,000 clones, over 70% of which appear only once. Germline values: CDR1 SGHVS, CDR2 FNYEAQ. The CDR3 consists of 15 residues. The V and J ends lost 5 bases and 4 bases, in that order; junction bases with no gene match: 9. This chain joins TRBV7-6 and TRBJ1-1, with 8 bases fitting TRBD1. Sequences were obtained from PBMCs. The source is a woman under 30 in good health and CMV-seropositive. This chain's CDR3 is CASSDGTGVFTEAFF. In nucleotides, the CDR3 is TGTGCCAGCAGCGACGGGACAGGCGTTTTCACTGAAGCTTTCTTT.